This T cell receptor (beta chain) was profiled in a study of shared T cell receptors in the human thymus. Clones were sequenced by immunoSEQ multiplex PCR, and TCRdb holds only the in-frame ones, with some missing. This table has some 760,000 clones, roughly 88% appearing once. Germline V CDR1 and CDR2: LGHNA, YNFKEQ. This CDR3 has 13 residues. Trimming took off 1 base at V and 7 bases at J, with 10 bases between the two ends. The same data also contributed to another study, on human thymus T cells. In that study: Surgeons resected thymus tissue during corrective heart surgery. Within thymic and blood repertoires, V and J gene usage appeared to be biased. Unrelated individuals reportedly shared highly overlapping thymic TCR repertoires.

The chain combines TRBV4-2 with TRBJ1-1; possible D gene TRBD1, 6 bases. The material sequenced was thymocytes. The sequence was collected from a girl under three years old with a congenital heart defect. The CDR3 here is CASSQGTDGEAFF. As DNA, the CDR3 is TGTGCCAGCAGCCAAGGGACAGATGGTGAAGCTTTCTTT.